This is a list of T cell receptor beta chains from one sample in a study of T cell responses to AZD1222 COVID-19 vaccine. Using immunoSEQ multiplex PCR, the repertoire was profiled, and TCRdb retains in-frame clones only, with some absent. The top ten clones hold 1.5% to 2% of a sample with roughly 180,000 clones, approximately 93% of them seen once. The material sequenced was peripheral blood, taken 28 days after the second AZD1222 dose. The receptor set was obtained from an adult who received the AZD1222 COVID-19 vaccine. Each CDR3 is given with its conserved first and last residue. A D gene is named only where the DNA matches it firmly. Some rows have no size entry. The others give once, few or many, or a class for an expanded clone.

TRBJ2-1 TRBV9 . . CASSVGRGSYNEQFF TGTGCCAGCAGCGTAGGCAGGGGTTCCTACAATGAGCAGTTCTTC
TRBJ2-7 TRBV5-8 . . CASRNPGEYEQYF TGTGCCAGCAGGAACCCAGGGGAGTACGAGCAGTACTTC
TRBJ1-3 TRBV6-2/TRBV6-3 . TRBD1 CASSYQTDRPGNTIYF TGTGCCAGCAGTTACCAGACGGACAGGCCTGGAAACACCATATATTTT
TRBJ2-3 TRBV30 . . CAWWGARGQYF TGTGCCTGGTGGGGGGCCCGGGGGCAGTATTTT
TRBJ2-2 TRBV7-6 . . CASSFPGTMAGELFF TGTGCCAGCAGCTTCCCAGGAACGATGGCCGGGGAGCTGTTTTTT
TRBJ1-6 TRBV3-1/TRBV3-2 . . CASSQVKGNSPLHF TGTGCCAGCAGCCAGGTTAAGGGGAATTCACCCCTCCACTTT
TRBJ1-1 TRBV6-5 . . CASSYLYSQNTEAFF TGTGCCAGCAGTTATCTGTACAGCCAGAACACTGAAGCTTTCTTT
TRBJ1-6 TRBV11-2 . . CASSSARGSPLHF TGTGCCAGCAGCTCTGCTAGAGGTTCACCCCTCCACTTT
TRBJ2-1 TRBV7-2 few . CASSLAFRQARNEQFF TGTGCCAGCAGCTTAGCGTTCAGACAGGCAAGGAATGAGCAGTTCTTC
TRBJ2-2 TRBV9 . TRBD1 CASSLQGTGELFF TGTGCCAGCAGCCTACAGGGGACCGGGGAGCTGTTTTTT
TRBJ2-1 TRBV18 . TRBD2 CASSLRTSGGKEQFF TGTGCCAGCTCATTAAGGACTAGCGGGGGGAAGGAGCAGTTCTTC
TRBJ1-2 TRBV12-3/TRBV12-4 . TRBD1 CASSPGQGGGYTF TGTGCCAGCAGTCCGGGACAGGGAGGTGGCTACACCTTC
TRBJ2-3 TRBV7-2 . . CASSFRRGHTDTQYF TGTGCCAGCAGCTTTCGGCGGGGGCACACAGATACGCAGTATTTT
TRBJ1-2 TRBV19 . . CASRPGPTNYGYTF TGTGCCAGTAGGCCTGGGCCGACTAACTATGGCTACACCTTC
TRBJ1-1 TRBV29-1 . TRBD1 CSVCDRGRGTEAFF TGCAGCGTTTGTGACAGGGGGCGGGGAACTGAAGCTTTCTTT
TRBJ1-6 TRBV29-1 . . CSVSFGQGNSPLHF TGCAGCGTGAGCTTCGGGCAGGGAAATTCACCCCTCCACTTT
TRBJ2-1 TRBV19 . TRBD1 CASSIRTGLYNEQFF TGTGCCAGTAGTATCCGGACAGGGCTATACAATGAGCAGTTCTTC
TRBJ2-5 TRBV3-1/TRBV3-2 . TRBD2 CASSQGAGGETQYF TGTGCCAGCAGCCAAGGGGCGGGGGGAGAGACCCAGTACTTC
TRBJ1-2 TRBV11-2 . . CASSLEGNYGYTF TGTGCCAGCAGCTTAGAAGGGAACTATGGCTACACCTTC
TRBJ2-2 TRBV5-1 few . CASCPGDTGELFF TGCGCCAGCTGCCCGGGGGACACCGGGGAGCTGTTTTTT
TRBJ2-3 TRBV12-3/TRBV12-4 . . CASSLGDTQYF TGTGCCAGCAGTTTAGGGGATACGCAGTATTTT
TRBJ2-7 TRBV18 . TRBD1 CASSLGQGRFYEQYF TGTGCCAGCTCACTGGGACAGGGGCGATTCTACGAGCAGTACTTC
TRBJ1-1 TRBV29-1 . . CSVEGNTEAFF TGCAGCGTTGAAGGCAACACTGAAGCTTTCTTT
TRBJ1-2 TRBV11-2 . TRBD1 CASSPNRDRGYTF TGTGCCAGCAGCCCGAACAGGGACAGAGGCTACACCTTC
TRBJ1-5 TRBV19 once . CASRTDGGFSNQPQHF TGTGCCAGTAGGACGGACGGGGGTTTTAGCAATCAGCCCCAGCATTTT
TRBJ2-7 TRBV29-1 . . CSVESFSGTYEQYF TGCAGCGTTGAGAGTTTTTCAGGGACCTACGAGCAGTACTTC
TRBJ1-6 TRBV7-3 once . CASSPGSSYNSPLHF TGTGCCAGCAGTCCCGGGAGCTCCTATAATTCACCCCTCCACTTT
TRBJ1-1 TRBV11-2 . . CASSLAAEAFF TGTGCCAGCAGCTTGGCGGCAGAAGCTTTCTTT
TRBJ2-3 TRBV18 . TRBD2 CASSSLAGGPLDTQYF TGTGCCAGCTCAAGCCTAGCGGGGGGGCCTCTAGATACGCAGTATTTT
TRBJ1-1 TRBV30 . . CAWKRLTGRGEAFF TGTGCCTGGAAGCGTCTGACGGGGCGAGGTGAAGCTTTCTTT
TRBJ1-5 TRBV29-1 . . CSVMMSPEQPQHF TGCAGCGTGATGATGAGTCCGGAACAGCCCCAGCATTTT
TRBJ2-1 TRBV4-2 . TRBD2 CASSQGTSGSYNEQFF TGTGCCAGCAGCCAAGGGACTAGCGGTTCCTACAATGAGCAGTTCTTC
TRBJ1-3 TRBV13 few . CASSPAGTAYSGNTIYF TGTGCCAGCAGTCCGGCGGGGACTGCCTACTCTGGAAACACCATATATTTT
TRBJ2-4 TRBV14 . . CASSLEGFGENIQYF TGTGCCAGCAGCCTGGAAGGGTTTGGGGAAAACATTCAGTACTTC
TRBJ1-1 TRBV13 . . CASSLDPQGKAFF TGTGCCAGCAGCTTGGACCCCCAGGGTAAAGCTTTCTTT
TRBJ1-6 TRBV5-4 . . CASSSGTRENSPLHF TGTGCCAGCAGCTCCGGGACAAGGGAGAATTCACCCCTCCACTTT
TRBJ2-6 TRBV4-1 . . CASSQSGANVLTF TGCGCCAGCAGCCAATCTGGGGCCAACGTCCTGACTTTC
TRBJ1-1 TRBV27 once . CASTPRGLLNTEAFF TGTGCCAGCACCCCTAGGGGACTCTTGAACACTGAAGCTTTCTTT